One sample yielded the 18 T cell receptor beta chains listed below, sequenced in a study of T cell changes during pregnancy in multiple sclerosis. Using immunoSEQ multiplex PCR, the repertoire was profiled, and TCRdb retains in-frame clones only, with some absent. Counted here are some 60,000 clones, about 90% occurring once; the ten biggest clones make up 2.5% to 3.5%. The sequencing here drew on peripheral blood, taken in the third trimester of pregnancy. The receptors derive from a female donor in good health, enrolled as a control in a pregnancy study.

The rearrangement uses TRBV4-2 and TRBJ1-1; 11 positions agree with TRBD1. The ends lost 1 base at V and 6 bases at J; junction bases unmatched: 4. This CDR3 region has 15 residues. The germline gives CDR1 LGHNA, CDR2 YNFKEQ. This CDR3 is CASSQVGGQGAEAFF. CDR3 DNA sequence: TGTGCCAGCAGCCAAGTTGGGGGACAGGGGGCTGAAGCTTTCTTT.

V is TRBV7-9 and J is TRBJ2-4; 7 nucleotides align to TRBD1. The germline V gene encodes CDR1 SEHNR and CDR2 FQNEAQ (reference sequence). J gave up 0 bases and V 5 bases, and 16 bases lay outside the gene matches. The CDR3 has 19 amino acids. The CDR3 DNA sequence: TGTGCCAGCAGCGAGACTCTTTTTGGGACAGAGCTAGCCAAAAACATTCAGTACTTC. Translating gives CASSETLFGTELAKNIQYF.

The chain is built from TRBV12-5 and TRBJ2-2, with 7 nucleotides matching TRBD1. The CDR3 runs 15 residues. The germline gives CDR1 LGHNT, CDR2 FRNRAP. The ends lost 6 bases at V and 0 bases at J; junction bases unmatched: 4. The CDR3 DNA sequence: TGTGCTAGTGGCAAGGGACAGACGAACACCGGGGAGCTGTTTTTT. Amino acid sequence: CASGKGQTNTGELFF.

The gene calls are TRBV2 and TRBJ1-2; TRBD1 is a possible D gene (6 bases). CDR3 length: 13 amino acids. The V end lost 2 bases, the J end lost 8 bases, and 12 bases lay between the germline ends. Germline V gives CDR1 SNHLY, CDR2 FYNNEI. The DNA for the CDR3 is TGTGCCAGCAGTGAACAGGAAAGGGGGGGCTACACCTTC. Amino acids: CASSEQERGGYTF.

This chain uses TRBV28 with TRBJ1-1, with D possibly being TRBD1 (5 bases). Trimming cost V 7 bases and J 1 base, with 10 bases left between them. CDR3 length: 13 residues. The germline V gene encodes CDR1 MDHEN and CDR2 SYDVKM. CDR3 amino acids: CASTWGGNTEAFF. In DNA, the CDR3 is TGTGCCAGCACCTGGGGGGGGAACACTGAAGCTTTCTTT.

The rearrangement uses TRBV19 and TRBJ1-4; 7 bases are a match to TRBD1. Germline CDR1 LNHDA, CDR2 SQIVND (reference sequence). The V and J ends lost 5 bases and 3 bases, in that order; junction bases with no gene match: 6. CDR3 length: 15 amino acids. The CDR3 sequence: CASSLSGTANEKLFF. As DNA, the CDR3 is TGTGCCAGTAGTCTCTCCGGGACAGCTAATGAAAAACTGTTTTTT.

V is TRBV5-5 and J is TRBJ1-3, with no clear D. CDR1 and CDR2 from the germline V gene are SGHKS and YYEKEE (reference sequence). V lost 0 bases and J lost 3, with 10 bases in between. The CDR3 is made up of 15 amino acids. DNA of the CDR3: TGTGCCAGCAGCTTGGATGATGGCAGTGGAAACACCATATATTTT. The encoded protein is CASSLDDGSGNTIYF.

V gene TRBV30 combines with J gene TRBJ2-5, with TRBD2 matching over 9 bases. V was pared by 1 base and J by 5 bases, with 8 bases of the junction left unmatched. CDR1 and CDR2 from the germline V gene are GTSNPN and SVGIG (reference sequence). The CDR3 runs 15 residues. Here the CDR3 reads CAWSGKRGVGETQYF. DNA for the CDR3: TGTGCCTGGAGTGGCAAGCGGGGGGTCGGGGAGACCCAGTACTTC.

With regard to this clone: In the same sample, other DNA sequences code for this CDR3. V gene TRBV27 combines with J gene TRBJ1-1; 7 positions agree with TRBD1. The ends lost 5 bases at V and 1 base at J; junction bases unmatched: 4. CDR3 size: 14 residues. Looked up from germline, CDR1 is MNHEY and CDR2 is SMNVEV (reference sequence). The CDR3 DNA is TGTGCCAGCAGTCCTGGGACAGCGAACACTGAAGCTTTCTTT. Translated: CASSPGTANTEAFF.

The chain is built from TRBV28 and TRBJ2-7; 9 bases are shared with TRBD1. The CDR3 has 14 amino acids. In germline, CDR1 is MDHEN, CDR2 SYDVKM. V lost 6 bases to trimming and J lost 3 bases; unmatched junction nucleotides: 6. In DNA, the CDR3 is TGTGCCAGCAGAGGGACAGGGAGCTTCTACGAGCAGTACTTC. The encoded protein is CASRGTGSFYEQYF. The full variable domain, completed using reference TRBV28 and TRBJ2-7, is DVKVTQSSRYLVKRTGEKVFLECVQDMDHENMFWYRQDPGLGLRLIYFSYDVKMKEKGDIPEGYSVSREKKERFSLILESASTNQTSMYLCASRGTGSFYEQYFGPGTRLTVT.

V and J are TRBV5-1 and TRBJ2-1, with D tentatively TRBD1 (6 bases). This CDR3 is built from 15 residues. V was cut by 3 bases and J by 5 bases, with 15 bases left in between. Looked up from germline, CDR1 is SGHRS and CDR2 is YFSETQ. The CDR3: CASSSTLKGDNEQFF. DNA for the CDR3: TGCGCCAGCAGCTCAACTCTGAAGGGGGACAATGAGCAGTTCTTC.

The chain recombines TRBV6-5 with TRBJ2-5; the match to TRBD1 covers 8 bases. CDR1 and CDR2 (germline): MNHEY, SVGAGI. Losses at the gene ends were 5 bases for V and 3 bases for J; bases not matched to a gene: 5. There are 14 residues in the CDR3. CDR3 in amino acids: CASSPLTGEETQYF. CDR3 DNA: TGTGCCAGCAGTCCGCTGACAGGGGAAGAGACCCAGTACTTC.

This clone was detected a few times. The rearrangement links TRBV27 to TRBJ2-7, with TRBD1 identical over 8 bases. The germline V gene encodes CDR1 MNHEY and CDR2 SMNVEV (reference sequence). Trimming cost V 10 bases and J 5 bases; bases outside gene matches: 16. The CDR3 length is 15 residues. This CDR3 reads CATCRLQGGSNEQYF. CDR3 coding DNA: TGTGCCACCTGTCGTTTACAGGGGGGAAGTAACGAGCAGTACTTC.

This clone was observed once. V gene TRBV9 combines with J gene TRBJ2-7; maybe TRBD1 (5 bases). The CDR3 has 16 amino acids. The V end was cut by 0 bases, the J end by 0 bases, with 13 bases between. Germline V gives CDR1 SGDLS, CDR2 YYNGEE. For the CDR3, the DNA is TGTGCCAGCAGCGTAGGTTGGGGCCCGAGCTCCTACGAGCAGTACTTC. It translates to CASSVGWGPSSYEQYF.

The chain carries TRBV6-5 and TRBJ1-2; D unclear. CDR3 length: 14 residues. V shed 4 bases and J shed 4 bases, with 13 bases lying between them. Germline CDR1 MNHEY, CDR2 SVGAGI. CDR3 region: CASSSTSEPYGYTF. As DNA, the CDR3 is TGTGCCAGCAGTTCCACAAGCGAGCCCTATGGCTACACCTTC.

The chain carries TRBV7-2 and TRBJ1-1; no definite D call. CDR1 and CDR2 (germline): SGHTA, FQGNSA. CDR3 length: 15 residues. V shed 1 base and J shed 7 bases, with 16 bases lying between them. The CDR3 region has the DNA TGTGCCAGCAGCTTAGGGAGACCGGGAATACTTGAAGCTTTCTTT. Translating it yields CASSLGRPGILEAFF.

The V gene is TRBV9, the J gene TRBJ2-7; D perhaps matches TRBD1 (6 bases). V lost 4 bases to trimming and J lost 3 bases, with 14 bases between them. CDR1 SGDLS and CDR2 YYNGEE come from the germline V gene. The length of the CDR3 is 14 residues. CDR3 region: CASSPDRKNYEQYF. The CDR3 DNA sequence: TGTGCCAGCAGCCCCGACAGGAAGAACTACGAGCAGTACTTC.

V gene TRBV18 combines with J gene TRBJ1-1; 7 nucleotides agree with TRBD1. The CDR3 is 14 residues long. The ends lost 4 bases at V and 1 base at J; junction bases unmatched: 3. Germline loops: CDR1 KGHSH, CDR2 LQKENI. The CDR3 loop reads CASSRGQSNTEAFF. The CDR3 DNA is TGTGCCAGCTCACGGGGACAGTCGAACACTGAAGCTTTCTTT.